The rows below give T cell receptor beta chains drawn from one sample of a study of T-cell reconstitution after alpha-beta-depleted transplantation in children. TCRdb recomputed calls from the PCR reads with MiXCR, one row per CDR3 protein. Counted here are about 460,000 distinct CDR3 sequences, over 10% occurring once; the ten biggest clones make up 12% to 15%. The material sequenced was PBMCs, mostly from graft donor cells, taken 180 days after TCRalphabeta/CD19-depleted stem cell transplant. The receptors stem from a female patient between 2 and 15 years old who had a stem cell transplant for aplastic anemia, so the T cells may come from the graft donor. Both conserved end residues are part of each CDR3. A D gene is named only where the DNA matches it firmly. Size is omitted from some rows. Given values are once, few, many or a class for expanded clones.

TRBJ2-7	.	TRBD2	TRBV28	TGTGCCAGCAGCCTCGGGACTAGCGTCTACGAGCAGTACTTC	CASSLGTSVYEQYF
TRBJ2-1	.	.	TRBV11-3	TGTGCCAGCAGCTTAGAAGGTGTCAGACTGGGCAATGAGCAGTTCTTC	CASSLEGVRLGNEQFF
TRBJ2-3	few	TRBD2	TRBV6-1	TGTGCCAGCAGTGAAAGTCTAGCGGGAGGATTAGCAGATACGCAGTATTTT	CASSESLAGGLADTQYF
TRBJ1-2	few	TRBD1	TRBV5-6	TGTGCCAGCATCACAATGGCGGACAGGGGAGATGGCTACACCTTC	CASITMADRGDGYTF
TRBJ2-2	few	.	TRBV18	TGTGCCAGCTCACCCCAACGGCTAGCGAAGAACACCGGGGAGCTGTTTTTT	CASSPQRLAKNTGELFF
TRBJ2-1	few	.	TRBV7-3	TGTGCCAGCAGCTCCCCTAGCCTAGGGCTGTTCTTC	CASSSPSLGLFF
TRBJ2-7	.	.	TRBV4-3	TGCGCCAGCAGCCAAGCGTCAGGGGCGTACGAGCAGTACTTC	CASSQASGAYEQYF
TRBJ1-5	few	TRBD1	TRBV7-2	TGTGCCAGCAGCTTAAGGACAGGGATGAGCAATCAGCCCCAGCATTTT	CASSLRTGMSNQPQHF
TRBJ2-3	few	.	TRBV5-1	TGCGCCAGCAGCACCCGAGCCTCTAGCGCCCGCACAGATACGCAGTATTTT	CASSTRASSARTDTQYF
TRBJ2-1	many	.	TRBV12-3/TRBV12-4	TGTGCCAGCAGTTTATGGATCGGGAATTTGTACAATGAGCAGTTCTTC	CASSLWIGNLYNEQFF
TRBJ1-5	.	.	TRBV20-1	TGCAGTGCTAGAGCCCCGCGTGGGACCCAGCATTTT	CSARAPRGTQHF
TRBJ2-7	.	TRBD2	TRBV27	TGTGCCAGCACTCGTTTGACTCCTAGCGGGAGCTCCTACGAGCAGTACTTC	CASTRLTPSGSSYEQYF
TRBJ2-3	few	.	TRBV28	TGTGCCAGCAGCAAGCAGGGGGGGGGCACAGATACGCAGTATTTT	CASSKQGGGTDTQYF
TRBJ2-2	few	.	TRBV15	TGTGCCACCAGCAGAGCAGGGGCCGCTGGGCCCGGGGAGCTGTTTTTT	CATSRAGAAGPGELFF
TRBJ1-2	few	.	TRBV20-1	TGCAGTGCTGTTTACCGGGGTCAGGACTATGGCTACACCTTC	CSAVYRGQDYGYTF
TRBJ2-5	few	.	TRBV7-2	TGTGCCAGCAGCTTAGCCCCGCGTCGCGGGGTAGTAAGCCTAAGATCGGAGACCCAGTACTTC	CASSLAPRRGVVSLRSETQYF
TRBJ1-1	.	.	TRBV29-1	TGCAGCGTTGAAAAGCGGAACACTGAAGCTTTCTTT	CSVEKRNTEAFF
TRBJ1-6	few	.	TRBV4-1	TGCGCCAGCAGCCAAAGAGGGGCGGCTAATTCACCCCTCCACTTT	CASSQRGAANSPLHF
TRBJ1-5	few	.	TRBV28	TGTGCCAGCAGTTTCCAGCATCAGCCCCAGCATTTT	CASSFQHQPQHF
TRBJ1-4	few	.	TRBV9	TGTGCCAGCAGCGCCAGGGGTCCGAATGAAAAACTGTTTTTT	CASSARGPNEKLFF
TRBJ2-4	few	TRBD1	TRBV12-3/TRBV12-4	TGTGCCAGCAGTGGGACAGTAGCCAAAAACATTCAGTACTTC	CASSGTVAKNIQYF
TRBJ2-3	many	.	TRBV7-2	TGTGCCAGCAGCTTAGATAGGGCAGCTGTCACGCAGTATTTT	CASSLDRAAVTQYF
TRBJ2-3	many	.	TRBV28	TGTGCCAGCAGACCCTTCGACAGTTACGGCACAGATACGCAGTATTTT	CASRPFDSYGTDTQYF
TRBJ2-1	many	TRBD2	TRBV9	TGTGCCAGCAGCCGACTAGCGGGAGCTTACAATGAGCAGTTCTTC	CASSRLAGAYNEQFF
TRBJ2-7	few	TRBD1	TRBV5-5	TGTGCCAGCAGCCGTACAACGGGACAGGGTGCCTACGAGCAGTACTTC	CASSRTTGQGAYEQYF
TRBJ2-6	many	.	TRBV7-9	TGTGCCAGCAGCCCAGGGACTCCTGGGGCCAACGTCCTGACTTTC	CASSPGTPGANVLTF
TRBJ1-4	many	.	TRBV12-3/TRBV12-4	TGTGCCAGCAGTCCACAGGCCGGTTATGAAAAACTGTTTTTT	CASSPQAGYEKLFF
TRBJ1-5	few	TRBD1	TRBV6-5	TGTGCCAGCAGTTACGTAGGGACAGTCAATCAGCCCCAGCATTTT	CASSYVGTVNQPQHF
TRBJ2-3	few	.	TRBV7-2	TGTGCCAGCAGCCGCTTTTGGCCGGGACTCACCACAGATACGCAGTATTTT	CASSRFWPGLTTDTQYF
TRBJ2-7	many	TRBD1	TRBV6-2/TRBV6-3	TGTGCCAGCAGTTACTGGACAGGTCCCTACGAGCAGTACTTC	CASSYWTGPYEQYF
TRBJ2-3	.	TRBD2	TRBV11-2	TGTGCCAGCAGCTTAGGGGGTAGCGGGAGGGCCGGGGGGACAGATACGCAGTATTTT	CASSLGGSGRAGGTDTQYF
TRBJ1-6	few	.	TRBV10-3	TGTGCCATCAGTCGGACTTCCAGCTCCTATAATTCACCCCTCCACTTT	CAISRTSSSYNSPLHF
TRBJ2-5	many	.	TRBV11-2	TGTGCCAGCAGCGCCCACGTCACGGCAGGAGAGACCCAGTACTTC	CASSAHVTAGETQYF
TRBJ2-7	.	.	TRBV7-2	TGTGCCAGCAGCTTAGCCAGGGCACCCGAGCAGTACTTC	CASSLARAPEQYF
TRBJ2-7	few	.	TRBV29-1	TGCAGCGCCGAGGCAGGGGTTTACGAGCAGTACTTC	CSAEAGVYEQYF
TRBJ2-1	many	TRBD2	TRBV20-1	TGCAGTGCTAGAGCACGAGCGGGGGTCGACAATGAGCAGTTCTTC	CSARARAGVDNEQFF
TRBJ1-2	few	.	TRBV7-2	TGTGCCAGCAGCTTAGCGCTTCGGGGCCCCTATGGCTACACCTTC	CASSLALRGPYGYTF
TRBJ2-1	.	.	TRBV24-1	TGTGCCACCAGTGAAGGGGTCTACAATGAGCAGTTCTTC	CATSEGVYNEQFF
TRBJ1-4	few	.	TRBV4-3	TGCGCCAGCAGCCAAGTCGGGAAAGGGACTAATGAAAAACTGTTTTTT	CASSQVGKGTNEKLFF
TRBJ1-2	few	.	TRBV5-6	TGTGCCAGCAGCTTGGGAGGTCGTCGAGGGGCTGGGGGCTACACCTTC	CASSLGGRRGAGGYTF
TRBJ1-2	.	.	TRBV14	TGTGCCAGCAGCCAAGTCCCGGGAGTTCGGGGCTACACCTTC	CASSQVPGVRGYTF